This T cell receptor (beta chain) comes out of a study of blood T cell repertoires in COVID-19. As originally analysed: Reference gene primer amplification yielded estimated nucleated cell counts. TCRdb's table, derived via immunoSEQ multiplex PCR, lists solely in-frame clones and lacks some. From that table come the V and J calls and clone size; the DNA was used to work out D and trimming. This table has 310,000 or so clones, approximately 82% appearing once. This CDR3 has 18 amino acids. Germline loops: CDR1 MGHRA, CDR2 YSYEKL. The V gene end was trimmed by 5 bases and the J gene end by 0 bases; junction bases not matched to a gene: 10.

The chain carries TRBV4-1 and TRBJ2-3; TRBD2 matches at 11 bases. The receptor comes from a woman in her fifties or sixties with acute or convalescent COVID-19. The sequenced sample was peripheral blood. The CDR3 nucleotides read TGCGCCAGCAGCGCACCGGGACTAGCGGCGGCTAGCACAGATACGCAGTATTTT. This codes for CASSAPGLAAASTDTQYF.